This T cell receptor (beta chain) appears in the sequencing data of a study of monozygotic twins with inflammatory bowel disease. Collection of a 2.5 ml blood sample took place per donor. Total RNA input per TCR library was 3,500 to 4,500 ng. TCRdb re-analyzed the 5' RACE reads; it lists each CDR3 protein once, without DNA. The sample table includes over 100,000 distinct CDR3 sequences. The CDR3 is 14 residues long. CDR1 is SGHTA and CDR2 is FQGNSA in the germline V gene. The J gene is TRBJ1-1, the V gene TRBV7-2. This TCR was sampled from a human donor with ulcerative colitis or Crohn's disease, or a healthy co-twin of an affected twin (not recorded which). What was sequenced was blood. The CDR3 sequence is CASSPQGRDTEAFF.